This T cell receptor (beta chain) was captured in a study of cytotoxic CD8 clonotypes in ibrutinib-treated CLL. Note on this clone: The target antigen is unknown.

Generated by immunoSEQ multiplex PCR, the TCRdb table keeps only in-frame clones and is missing some. Among roughly 70,000 clones listed, around nine tenths were seen once. Findings and caveats of the study: The study sampled sustained-remission and progressing patients at different times. Increased clonality at ibrutinib response gave way to a return toward baseline at progression. Circulating CD8+ T-cell counts were tracked by baseline clonality, which exceeded that of age-matched healthy donors. Under therapy, public clonotypes either contracted or stayed stable, and they were uncommon.

CDR3 size: 15 residues. Germline V gene data show CDR1 as SNHLY and CDR2 as FYNNEI. V lost 10 bases and J 5 bases, leaving 20 bases between the germline ends. The chain uses TRBV2 and TRBJ1-4; perhaps TRBD1 as D (5 bases). The sequence was collected from a human donor with chronic lymphocytic leukemia. The sample was PBMCs, taken after 12 months of ibrutinib treatment. The CDR3 DNA follows: TGTGCCATAGTCCGGGACGGGAGATCGAATGAAAAACTGTTTTTT. Its protein product is CAIVRDGRSNEKLFF. Filled out from reference TRBV2 and TRBJ1-4, the complete variable domain reads EPEVTQTPSHQVTQMGQEVILRCVPISNHLYFYWYRQILGQKVEFLVSFYNNEISEKSEIFDDQFSVERPDGSNFTLKIRSTKLEDSAMYFCAIVRDGRSNEKLFFGSGTQLSVL.